One and the same sample provided the 21 T cell receptor beta chains below, sequenced in a study of blood T cell repertoires in COVID-19. Using immunoSEQ multiplex PCR, the repertoire was profiled, and TCRdb retains in-frame clones only, with some absent. The sample has about 300,000 clones; approximately 86% are singletons. Input material: peripheral blood. The receptors were sampled from a man aged 70 or older with acute or convalescent COVID-19.

CDR3 sequence reads: CASSQGAMNTEAFF. DNA for the CDR3: TGTGCCAGCAGTCAGGGGGCGATGAACACTGAAGCTTTCTTT. The genes are TRBV6-6 and TRBJ1-1, with 8 bases lining up with TRBD1. The CDR3 loop spans 14 amino acids. CDR1 and CDR2 (germline): MNHNY, SVGAGI (reference sequence). V shed 5 bases, J shed 0 bases, and the junction held 2 bases outside the gene matches.

This chain links TRBV30 with TRBJ2-7; TRBD1 aligns across 8 bases. This CDR3 has 15 amino acids. The germline V gene encodes CDR1 GTSNPN and CDR2 SVGIG (reference sequence). V lost 6 bases, J lost 0 bases, and 10 bases stayed unmatched. CDR3 nucleotides: TGTGCCTGCCATACCTCGACAGGGGACTCCTACGAGCAGTACTTC. Amino acid sequence: CACHTSTGDSYEQYF.

The gene calls are TRBV18 and TRBJ2-7; D is perhaps TRBD1 (6 bases). The germline CDR1 and CDR2 sequences are KGHSH and LQKENI. There are 15 residues in the CDR3. V dropped 2 bases and J dropped 6 bases, with 17 bases sitting between them. CDR3 in amino acids: CASSPTGYRAIEQYF. The DNA for the CDR3 is TGTGCCAGCTCACCAACGGGTTACAGGGCAATCGAGCAGTACTTC.

The rearrangement joins TRBV9 to TRBJ1-1; possibly TRBD1 for D (6 bases). The CDR3 spans 18 residues. Trimming left V 3 bases short and J 5 bases short, with 26 bases between. The V gene's germline CDR1 is SGDLS and CDR2 YYNGEE. The CDR3 sequence is CASSAPRGGGGLTTEAFF. The CDR3 region has the DNA TGTGCCAGCAGCGCTCCCCGGGGGGGCGGCGGATTGACGACTGAAGCTTTCTTT.

The rearrangement uses TRBV6-1 and TRBJ2-1; D perhaps matches TRBD1 (5 bases). V was pared by 2 bases and J by 10 bases, with 15 bases between. The V gene's germline CDR1 is MNHNS and CDR2 SASEGT. This CDR3 region has 14 residues. CDR3 loop: CASSEIRQGTEQFF. The CDR3 coding sequence is TGTGCCAGCAGTGAAATCAGGCAGGGAACAGAGCAGTTCTTC.

The chain has TRBV6-2 or TRBV6-3 and TRBJ1-5; D might be TRBD1 (6 bases). In germline, CDR1 is MNHEY, CDR2 SVGEGT. The CDR3 length is 14 residues. V dropped 6 bases and J dropped 0 bases, with 9 bases sitting between them. CDR3 sequence reads: CASSRDNSNQPQHF. Written as DNA, the CDR3 is TGTGCCAGCAGCCGGGACAATAGCAATCAGCCCCAGCATTTT.

The V and J genes are TRBV19 and TRBJ2-2; perhaps TRBD1 as D (5 bases). CDR3 length equals 16 residues. Germline CDR1 LNHDA, CDR2 SQIVND (reference sequence). Between the trimmed V and J ends, which lost 4 bases and 6 bases, there was a span of 18 bases. For the CDR3, the DNA is TGTGCCAGTAGTAATCAGGGTCTCTTGGTTGCCGGGGAGCTGTTTTTT. Protein product: CASSNQGLLVAGELFF.

The chain uses TRBV6-4 and TRBJ2-3, with 11 bases identical to TRBD2. The J segment lost 5 bases and the V segment lost 2 bases, leaving 15 bases of the junction unmatched. Germline CDR1 is MRHNA and CDR2 is SNTAGT. This CDR3 is 19 amino acids long. The CDR3 DNA follows: TGTGCCAGCAGTGACCCGCGACTAGCGGGGAGGCCGAAAGGAGATACGCAGTATTTT. It is translated as CASSDPRLAGRPKGDTQYF.

Written as DNA, the CDR3 is TGTGCCACCAGTGATCAAACAGGGCCGGGGTACACAGATACGCAGTATTTT. Its protein product is CATSDQTGPGYTDTQYF. The chain carries TRBV24-1 and TRBJ2-3; D is perhaps TRBD1 (6 bases). The CDR3 is made up of 17 amino acids. Per the germline V gene, CDR1 is KGHDR and CDR2 is SFDVKD. V gave up 3 bases and J gave up 2 bases, with 17 bases separating them.

This clone has just one count. The V call is TRBV5-5, the J call TRBJ2-5; 8 bases agree with TRBD1. The length of the CDR3 is 17 residues. Germline V gives CDR1 SGHKS, CDR2 YYEKEE (reference sequence). The junction had 9 bases not matched to a gene; V was cut back by 0 bases and J by 2 bases. The CDR3 loop reads CASSLAARQGTQETQYF. In DNA, the CDR3 is TGTGCCAGCAGCTTGGCCGCACGACAGGGGACTCAAGAGACCCAGTACTTC.

This chain links TRBV21-1 with TRBJ1-5; the table's D call TRBD1 went unverified against the DNA. TRBV21-1 is a known pseudogene. There are 16 residues in the CDR3. The CDR3 region has the DNA TGTGCCAGCAGCAAAGCAAGGACAGGAGGCAATCAGCCCCAGCATTTT. It is translated as CASSKARTGGNQPQHF.

The chain recombines TRBV6-5 with TRBJ2-5; 10 bases agree with TRBD1. CDR3 length: 13 amino acids. Losses at the gene ends were 7 bases for V and 7 bases for J; bases not matched to a gene: 6. In germline, CDR1 is MNHEY, CDR2 SVGAGI. Here the CDR3 reads CASTRQGAGTQYF. In nucleotides, the CDR3 is TGTGCCAGCACTCGACAGGGGGCCGGGACCCAGTACTTC.

This rearrangement joins TRBV3-1 (or the pseudogene TRBV3-2) to TRBJ1-6, with 7 bases aligning to TRBD1. Trimming removed 6 bases from V and 9 bases from J; junction bases left unmatched: 5. The CDR3 consists of 13 residues. Germline-derived CDR1 and CDR2 are LGHDT and YNNKEL (reference sequence). The CDR3 region has the DNA TGTGCCAGCAGGGCAGGACAGGTTTCACCCCTCCACTTT. This translates into CASRAGQVSPLHF.

This chain uses TRBV3-1 (or the pseudogene TRBV3-2) with TRBJ1-6; possibly TRBD1 for D (6 bases). V was shortened by 4 bases and J by 10 bases, with 14 bases between the two germline ends. Germline V gene lookup returns CDR1 LGHDT and CDR2 YNNKEL (reference sequence). CDR3 length: 14 amino acids. The CDR3 sequence is CASSRQAQRSPLHF. The CDR3 DNA is TGTGCCAGCAGCCGACAGGCCCAGAGATCACCCCTCCACTTT.

The rearrangement joins TRBV7-8 to TRBJ1-5, with 7 bases fitting TRBD1. The CDR3 is 13 amino acids. Germline lookup yields CDR1 SGHVS and CDR2 FQNEAQ. Losses at the gene ends were 6 bases for V and 5 bases for J; bases not matched to a gene: 4. CDR3: CASSRQGYQPQHF. DNA of the CDR3: TGTGCCAGCAGTCGACAGGGTTATCAGCCCCAGCATTTT.

V usage is TRBV20-1 and J usage is TRBJ2-5; 9 nucleotides match TRBD1. The V gene end was trimmed by 3 bases and the J gene end by 9 bases; junction bases not matched to a gene: 11. Germline values: CDR1 DFQATT, CDR2 SNEGSKA (reference sequence). The CDR3 consists of 14 residues. The CDR3 DNA sequence: TGCAGTGCTAGTCGGACAGGGGACCATGAGGCCCAGTACTTC. It is translated as CSASRTGDHEAQYF.

The chain couples TRBV5-1 to TRBJ1-1; maybe TRBD1 (5 bases). The ends were cut back, 4 bases at V and 2 bases at J, with 12 bases in the middle. CDR1 is SGHRS, CDR2 YFSETQ, per germline. The CDR3 has 14 amino acids. This CDR3 reads CASSVLGLNTEAFF. Here the CDR3 DNA reads TGCGCCAGCAGCGTCTTGGGACTCAACACTGAAGCTTTCTTT.

The CDR3: CASSKGTGNEKLFF. The CDR3 coding sequence is TGTGCCAGCAGTAAAGGGACAGGGAATGAAAAACTGTTTTTT. The chain links TRBV6-6 to TRBJ1-4; 9 bases match TRBD1. V was pared by 5 bases and J by 5 bases, with 3 bases of the junction left unmatched. The CDR3 extends over 14 amino acids. Germline V gene data show CDR1 as MNHNY and CDR2 as SVGAGI (reference sequence).

DNA for the CDR3: TGTGCCAGTAAAAAGGTAGCGGGAGAGTGGTCCGGGGAGCTGTTTTTT. Residues: CASKKVAGEWSGELFF. The chain joins TRBV19 to TRBJ2-2, with TRBD2 identical over 9 bases. The germline CDR1 and CDR2 sequences are LNHDA and SQIVND (reference sequence). The CDR3 spans 16 residues. V trimming: 7 bases; J trimming: 6 bases; junction bases outside the gene matches: 12.

The chain uses TRBV5-1 and TRBJ2-7; 7 bases fit TRBD1. CDR3 size: 14 residues. In germline, CDR1 is SGHRS, CDR2 YFSETQ. V shed 0 bases, J shed 4 bases, and the junction held 4 bases outside the gene matches. The CDR3 loop is CASSLVEGAYEQYF. CDR3 bases: TGCGCCAGCAGCTTGGTTGAGGGGGCGTACGAGCAGTACTTC.

The genes are TRBV7-9 and TRBJ2-3; maybe TRBD2 (5 bases). V was pared by 1 base and J by 2 bases, with 16 bases between. The CDR3 is made up of 17 amino acids. From germline, CDR1 is SEHNR and CDR2 FQNEAQ (reference sequence). In DNA form, the CDR3 reads TGTGCCAGCAGCTTAGTGGGCGCCCGAGGGTCCACAGATACGCAGTATTTT. It yields the protein CASSLVGARGSTDTQYF.